Listed below are T cell receptor beta chains from one sample, sequenced in a study of cytomegalovirus exposure and HLA in healthy donors. Assay used: immunoSEQ multiplex PCR; TCRdb lists only in-frame clones, some missing. The sample has under 150,000 clones; roughly 74% are singletons. Material: PBMCs. These receptor sequences come from a woman aged 40 to 50 in good health and CMV-seropositive. The CDR3 runs from the conserved cysteine through the conserved F or W. A D gene is named only where the DNA matches it firmly. Some rows mark clone size as missing; the rest say once, few, many or name a class of expanded clone.

d_call: -; j_call: TRBJ2-7; v_call: TRBV28; clone_size: once; cdr3_aa: CASSLSETSSYEQYF; cdr3_nt: TGTGCCAGCAGTTTATCTGAGACAAGCTCCTACGAGCAGTACTTC
d_call: -; j_call: TRBJ2-7; v_call: TRBV10-3; clone_size: -; cdr3_aa: CAIRTPSYEQYF; cdr3_nt: TGTGCCATCCGGACACCTTCCTACGAGCAGTACTTC
d_call: TRBD2; j_call: TRBJ2-7; v_call: TRBV5-1; clone_size: -; cdr3_aa: CASSLGLAGIYEQYF; cdr3_nt: TGCGCCAGCAGCTTGGGACTAGCGGGGATCTACGAGCAGTACTTC
d_call: TRBD1; j_call: TRBJ1-6; v_call: TRBV5-1; clone_size: -; cdr3_aa: CASSETGGANSPLHF; cdr3_nt: TGCGCCAGCAGCGAGACAGGGGGTGCTAATTCACCCCTCCACTTT
d_call: -; j_call: TRBJ2-3; v_call: TRBV10-3; clone_size: -; cdr3_aa: CAISESGQNTDTQYF; cdr3_nt: TGTGCCATCAGTGAGTCGGGGCAGAACACAGATACGCAGTATTTT
d_call: -; j_call: TRBJ2-5; v_call: TRBV5-1; clone_size: -; cdr3_aa: CASSSQGRVQETQYF; cdr3_nt: TGCGCCAGCAGCTCCCAAGGCAGGGTTCAAGAGACCCAGTACTTC
d_call: TRBD1; j_call: TRBJ1-5; v_call: TRBV7-6; clone_size: -; cdr3_aa: CASSSTGGRAQPQHF; cdr3_nt: TGTGCCAGCAGCTCGACAGGGGGCAGGGCTCAGCCCCAGCATTTT
d_call: TRBD2; j_call: TRBJ2-3; v_call: TRBV7-6; clone_size: -; cdr3_aa: CASSFTTSGTDTQYF; cdr3_nt: TGTGCCAGCAGCTTTACGACTAGCGGCACAGATACGCAGTATTTT
d_call: -; j_call: TRBJ2-1; v_call: TRBV11-3; clone_size: -; cdr3_aa: CASSKGAEAYNEQFF; cdr3_nt: TGTGCCAGCAGCAAAGGAGCGGAAGCCTACAATGAGCAGTTCTTC
d_call: -; j_call: TRBJ2-7; v_call: TRBV27; clone_size: -; cdr3_aa: CASSLAWGRAAYEQYF; cdr3_nt: TGTGCCAGCAGTTTAGCCTGGGGGCGGGCGGCCTACGAGCAGTACTTC
d_call: -; j_call: TRBJ2-7; v_call: TRBV7-8; clone_size: -; cdr3_aa: CASSPDITFSYEQYF; cdr3_nt: TGTGCCAGCAGCCCCGACATTACCTTCTCCTACGAGCAGTACTTC
d_call: TRBD2; j_call: TRBJ2-7; v_call: TRBV28; clone_size: -; cdr3_aa: CASSFLTSGTHSYEQYF; cdr3_nt: TGTGCCAGCAGTTTCTTAACTAGCGGGACTCATTCCTACGAGCAGTACTTC
d_call: TRBD1; j_call: TRBJ2-7; v_call: TRBV2; clone_size: -; cdr3_aa: CASRAGTGIRYEQYF; cdr3_nt: TGTGCCAGCAGGGCAGGGACAGGGATTCGCTACGAGCAGTACTTC
d_call: TRBD1; j_call: TRBJ2-3; v_call: TRBV2; clone_size: once; cdr3_aa: CASNPDRARTDTQYF; cdr3_nt: TGTGCCAGCAACCCGGACAGGGCCCGTACAGATACGCAGTATTTT
d_call: -; j_call: TRBJ1-1; v_call: TRBV5-5; clone_size: -; cdr3_aa: CASSLVFQGEAFF; cdr3_nt: TGTGCCAGCAGCTTGGTCTTTCAGGGGGAAGCTTTCTTT
d_call: TRBD2; j_call: TRBJ2-7; v_call: TRBV10-3; clone_size: -; cdr3_aa: CAISDGRGEQYF; cdr3_nt: TGTGCCATCAGTGACGGGAGGGGCGAGCAGTACTTC
d_call: TRBD2; j_call: TRBJ2-7; v_call: TRBV11-1; clone_size: -; cdr3_aa: CASSLTTSGIYEQYF; cdr3_nt: TGTGCCAGCAGCTTAACCACTAGCGGGATCTACGAGCAGTACTTC
d_call: TRBD1; j_call: TRBJ1-4; v_call: TRBV6-6; clone_size: -; cdr3_aa: CASSYPGQGNEKLFF; cdr3_nt: TGTGCCAGCAGTTACCCAGGACAGGGTAATGAAAAACTGTTTTTT
d_call: TRBD1; j_call: TRBJ1-5; v_call: TRBV7-9; clone_size: -; cdr3_aa: CASSLEDRPQHF; cdr3_nt: TGTGCCAGCAGCTTAGAGGACAGGCCTCAGCATTTT
d_call: -; j_call: TRBJ2-1; v_call: TRBV5-5; clone_size: -; cdr3_aa: CASSGGPASYNEQFF; cdr3_nt: TGTGCCAGCAGCGGAGGCCCGGCCTCCTACAATGAGCAGTTCTTC
d_call: -; j_call: TRBJ2-7; v_call: TRBV9; clone_size: -; cdr3_aa: CASSVQGYSYEQYF; cdr3_nt: TGTGCCAGCAGCGTCCAGGGATACTCCTACGAGCAGTACTTC
d_call: TRBD1; j_call: TRBJ2-1; v_call: TRBV7-2; clone_size: few; cdr3_aa: CASSLAGQGLSNEQFF; cdr3_nt: TGTGCCAGCAGCTTAGCCGGACAGGGTCTTAGCAATGAGCAGTTCTTC
d_call: -; j_call: TRBJ2-3; v_call: TRBV5-1; clone_size: -; cdr3_aa: CASSPQDITDTQYF; cdr3_nt: TGCGCCAGCAGCCCACAGGACATCACAGATACGCAGTATTTT
d_call: -; j_call: TRBJ1-5; v_call: TRBV2; clone_size: -; cdr3_aa: CASSEANIQPQHF; cdr3_nt: TGTGCCAGCAGTGAGGCCAACATTCAGCCCCAGCATTTT
d_call: TRBD1; j_call: TRBJ2-2; v_call: TRBV9; clone_size: -; cdr3_aa: CASSLRTGTGELFF; cdr3_nt: TGTGCCAGCAGCCTTCGGACAGGGACCGGGGAGCTGTTTTTT